Below, one T cell receptor beta chain is given with its context. What antigen it recognizes has not been identified. No base qualities exist here, and no much larger clone lies one base off it. The source of the sample is a study of low-dose radiotherapy and immunotherapy resistance in tumors (dated by TCRdb to the early 2020s). Regarding the complete study: Patients in Cohort 1 were given 0.5 Gy per fraction every 2 weeks, and the prescribed total PTV dose was 6.5 Gy. Patients were given nivolumab as a 240 mg flat dose every two weeks and ipilimumab at 1 mg/kg every six weeks, with both drugs delivered intravenously. Cohort 2 received 1 Gy per fraction every two weeks, with a total of 13 Gy over 26 weeks. Eight patients were included in the translational analysis: three from the first dose cohort and the first five from the second dose cohort. Starting on cycle 1 day 1, patients took 300 mg of aspirin by mouth once a day for four cycles. Every two weeks, patients got intravenous cyclophosphamide at 200 mg/m2, given one day ahead of each radiation and immunotherapy administration. The trial did not randomize participants into treatment groups.

Instrument on record: Illumina HiSeq 2500. Superscript III and a set of TRAV- and TRBV-specific primers were used to synthesize first-strand cDNA, so that both TCRalpha and TCRbeta chains were covered. TCRs were amplified with Phusion for approximately 20 PCR cycles using a constant-region primer together with the adapter attached to the V primers. The isolated mRNA was amplified using the MessageAmp II aRNA Amplification Kit, with in vitro transcription performed for 16 hours at 37 degrees C. The Dynabeads mRNA DIRECT Purification Kit was used to isolate mRNA for TCR sequencing. Indexed Illumina adapters were added in a second Phusion PCR of around 25 cycles, after which AMPure XP beads were used to purify the products. The authors processed their data as follows. Using custom Perl scripts, TCR sequences encoding the same protein were pooled, out-of-frame sequences were removed, and the abundance of each clonotype was computed. TCR sequences supported by only a single read were excluded from analysis. Among the metrics used to describe the repertoires were Shannon entropy, Gini index, clonality, richness, and the frequency of TCRs shared between repertoires. TCRdb's own reprocessing of the public reads used fastp at Q25 and MiXCR and kept productive beta chains. Records with the same CDR3 protein are collapsed into one entry carrying the most frequent genes and DNA. In this record, the V and J calls reflect TCRdb's handling and not the investigators' own analysis. This sample is represented by some 57,000 distinct CDR3 sequences; 20% to 25% of them were singletons. In total, the top ten clones hold roughly 5.6% of the sample.

The CDR3 covers 10 residues, taking in both the cysteine and the phenylalanine. The read is trimmed to its CDR3 DNA, 30 bases read in frame from base 1. Between the V and J ends, shortened by 2 bases and 10 bases respectively, the junction contains 3 bases. CDR1 ENHRY and CDR2 SYGVKD were looked up in the germline V gene. What this sample's time point label stands for: before trial treatment. The donors took part in RACIN, a single-arm, phase I, dose-escalation trial that combined nivolumab, ipilimumab, aspirin, low-dose cyclophosphamide and low-dose radiotherapy. Patients were eligible if they had advanced solid tumors that were TIL-negative.

In this chain, TRBV10-3 is recombined with TRBJ2-1, with the D segment identity uncertain. Material: PBMCs, obtained before treatment. The receptor was derived from a male donor with prostate cancer. DNA sequence: TGTGCCATCAGTGAGGGGGAGCAGTTCTTC. The resulting protein is CAISEGEQFF.